This passage covers 7 T cell receptor beta chains from one sample sequenced in a study of T cells in Graves' hyperthyroidism and ophthalmopathy. The CDR3 regions of TCR beta were amplified from RNA transcripts. The TCR CDR3 was amplified in a first-round RT-PCR using the HTBI primer set. TCRdb re-analysed the multiplex PCR reads in MiXCR, keeping a single row per CDR3 protein. The sample has about 560,000 distinct CDR3 sequences, 16% seen once. The specimen sequenced was blood. These receptors were collected from a young woman with Graves' hyperthyroidism.

There are a few counts of this clonotype. This could be a read error, since a much larger clone is one nucleotide away. The rearrangement uses TRBV7-2 and TRBJ2-5; 7 bases map to TRBD2. CDR1 SGHTA and CDR2 FQGNSA come from the germline V gene. Trimming at V came to 4 bases and at J to 5 bases, leaving 7 bases not matched to a gene. The CDR3 contains 14 residues. DNA for the CDR3: TGTGCCAGCAGCTCGCGGGGACTATGGGAGACCCAGTACTTC. This gives the protein CASSSRGLWETQYF.

V gene TRBV18 combines with J gene TRBJ2-2; perhaps D is TRBD1 or TRBD2 (5 bases each). Trimming cost V 0 bases and J 6 bases, with 8 bases left between them. Germline V lookup: CDR1 KGHSH, CDR2 LQKENI. The CDR3 covers 14 residues. CDR3 nucleotides: TGTGCCAGCTCACCACCGGGGGTCTCCGGGGAGCTGTTTTTT. Encoded protein: CASSPPGVSGELFF. Using reference TRBV18 and TRBJ2-2 for the parts outside the CDR3, the full variable domain is NAGVMQNPRHLVRRRGQEARLRCSPMKGHSHVYWYRQLPEEGLKFMVYLQKENIIDESGMPKERFSAEFPKEGPSILRIQQVVRGDSAAYFCASSPPGVSGELFFGEGSRLTVL.

This clonotype was picked up many times. The V gene is TRBV2, the J gene TRBJ2-7, with 8 nucleotides matching TRBD1. Unmatched junction bases numbered 12, after V lost 6 bases and J lost 5 bases. This CDR3 contains 15 residues. CDR1 SNHLY and CDR2 FYNNEI come from the germline V gene. DNA for the CDR3: TGTGCCAGCAGGGCAACCAGACAGGGGTCCGACGAGCAGTACTTC. The encoded protein is CASRATRQGSDEQYF.

About this clonotype itself: The conserved phenylalanine or tryptophan normally closing the CDR3 is absent here, so this likely arose from a read error. V usage is TRBV10-3 and J usage is TRBJ1-6; D gene unclear. Germline V lookup: CDR1 ENHRY, CDR2 SYGVKD. The CDR3 spans 18 residues. Written as DNA, the CDR3 is TGTGCCAGCAGTGAAGTTCCCGGGGTCAGCTCCTATAATTCACCCCTCCACCTT. It encodes CASSEVPGVSSYNSPLHL.

This clonotype was observed many times. The chain couples TRBV12-3 or TRBV12-4 to TRBJ1-2; the D gene is possibly TRBD1 (6 bases). The length of the CDR3 is 15 residues. The V end lost 1 base, the J end lost 4 bases, and 13 bases lay between the germline ends. The CDR3 reads CASSLDEGGTYGYTF. As DNA, the CDR3 is TGTGCCAGCAGTTTAGACGAGGGGGGGACCTATGGCTACACCTTC.

The CDR3 loop reads CASSPDLLTGELFF. CDR3 nucleotide sequence: TGCGCCAGCAGCCCCGACTTGTTAACCGGGGAGCTGTTTTTT. V usage is TRBV5-1 and J usage is TRBJ2-2; D remains unclear. Germline CDR1 reads SGHRS; CDR2 reads YFSETQ. Trimming removed 4 bases at V and 5 bases at J, with 12 bases between. There are 14 residues in the CDR3.

This clonotype came up a few times. The chain combines TRBV19 with TRBJ1-5; D might be TRBD1 (5 bases). Germline loops: CDR1 LNHDA, CDR2 SQIVND (reference sequence). Trimming removed 1 base from V and 6 bases from J, with 10 bases in between. The length of the CDR3 is 14 residues. This CDR3 reads CASSIVRGGQPQHF. The DNA for the CDR3 is TGTGCCAGTAGTATAGTAAGGGGTGGTCAGCCCCAGCATTTT. Full variable domain (remainder filled in from reference TRBV19 and TRBJ1-5): DGGITQSPKYLFRKEGQNVTLSCEQNLNHDAMYWYRQDPGQGLRLIYYSQIVNDFQKGDIAEGYSVSREKKESFPLTVTSAQKNPTAFYLCASSIVRGGQPQHFGDGTRLSIL.